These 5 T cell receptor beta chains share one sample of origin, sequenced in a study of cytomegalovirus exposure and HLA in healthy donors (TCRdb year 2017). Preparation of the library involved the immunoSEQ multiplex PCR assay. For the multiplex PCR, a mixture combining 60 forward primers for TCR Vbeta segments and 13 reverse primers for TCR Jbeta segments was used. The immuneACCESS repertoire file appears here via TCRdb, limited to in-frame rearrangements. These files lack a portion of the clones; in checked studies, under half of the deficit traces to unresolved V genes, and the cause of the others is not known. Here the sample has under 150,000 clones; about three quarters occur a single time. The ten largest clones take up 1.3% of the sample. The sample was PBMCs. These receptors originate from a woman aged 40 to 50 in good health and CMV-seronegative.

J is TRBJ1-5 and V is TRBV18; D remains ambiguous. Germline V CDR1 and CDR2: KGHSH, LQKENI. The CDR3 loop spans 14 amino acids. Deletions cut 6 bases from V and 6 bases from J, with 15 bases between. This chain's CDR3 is CASSQSGEGQPQHF. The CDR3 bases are TGTGCCAGCTCCCAAAGCGGGGAAGGTCAGCCCCAGCATTTT.

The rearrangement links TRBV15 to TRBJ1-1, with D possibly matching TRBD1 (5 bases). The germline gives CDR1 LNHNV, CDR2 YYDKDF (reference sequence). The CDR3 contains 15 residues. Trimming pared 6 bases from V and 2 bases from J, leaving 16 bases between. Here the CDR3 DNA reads TGTGCCACCAGACCGCGTTTGGACATTAACACTGAAGCTTTCTTT. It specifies CATRPRLDINTEAFF. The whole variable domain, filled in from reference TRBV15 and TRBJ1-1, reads DAMVIQNPRYQVTQFGKPVTLSCSQTLNHNVMYWYQQKSSQAPKLLFHYYDKDFNNEADTPDNFQSRRPNTSFCFLDIRSPGLGDTAMYLCATRPRLDINTEAFFGQGTRLTVV.

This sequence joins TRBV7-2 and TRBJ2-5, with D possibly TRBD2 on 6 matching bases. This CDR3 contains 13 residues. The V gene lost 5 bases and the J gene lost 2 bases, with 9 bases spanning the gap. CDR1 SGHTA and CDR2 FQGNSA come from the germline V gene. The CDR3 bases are TGTGCCAGCAGCCGGGACTTTCAAGAGACCCAGTACTTC. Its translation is CASSRDFQETQYF.

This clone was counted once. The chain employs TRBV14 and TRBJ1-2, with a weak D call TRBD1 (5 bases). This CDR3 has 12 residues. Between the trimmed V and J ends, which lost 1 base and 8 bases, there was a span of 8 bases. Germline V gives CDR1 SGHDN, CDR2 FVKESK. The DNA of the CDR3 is TGTGCCAGCAGCCAAGGGGGCTTAGGCTACACCTTC. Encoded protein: CASSQGGLGYTF.

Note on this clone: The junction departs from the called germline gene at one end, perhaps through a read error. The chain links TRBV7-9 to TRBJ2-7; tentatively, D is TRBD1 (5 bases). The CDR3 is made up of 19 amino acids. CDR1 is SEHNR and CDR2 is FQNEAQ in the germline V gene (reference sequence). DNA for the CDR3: TGTTCCAGCAGCTTGGATTCTTGGGAACAGGCCACTATAACCTACGAGCAGTACTTC. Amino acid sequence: CSSSLDSWEQATITYEQYF.